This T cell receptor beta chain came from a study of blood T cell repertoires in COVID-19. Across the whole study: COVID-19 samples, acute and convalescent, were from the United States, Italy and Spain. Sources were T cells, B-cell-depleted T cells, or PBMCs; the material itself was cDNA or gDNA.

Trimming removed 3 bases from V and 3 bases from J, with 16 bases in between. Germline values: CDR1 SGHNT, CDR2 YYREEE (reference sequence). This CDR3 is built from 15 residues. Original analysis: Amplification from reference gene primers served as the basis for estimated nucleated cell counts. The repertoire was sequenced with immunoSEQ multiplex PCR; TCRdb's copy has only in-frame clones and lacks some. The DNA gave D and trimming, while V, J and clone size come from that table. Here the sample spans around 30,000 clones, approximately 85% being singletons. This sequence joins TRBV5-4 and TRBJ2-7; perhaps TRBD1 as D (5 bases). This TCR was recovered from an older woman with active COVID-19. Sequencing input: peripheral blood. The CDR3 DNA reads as TGTGCCAGCAGCTCCAGGCAGGCAGGGTTCTACGAGCAGTACTTC. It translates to CASSSRQAGFYEQYF.